These 8 T cell receptor beta chains were sequenced from one sample in a study of T cells expressing NK-cell markers. TCRdb reanalyzed the 5' RACE reads and collapses them to one entry per CDR3 protein, without DNA. Its clone listing holds about 400,000 distinct CDR3 sequences. The sample consisted of blood T cells: a sorted CD56 or NKG2C T cell subset, CD4+ or CD8+ T cells, or bulk PBMC T cells (not recorded which). These receptors came from a woman in her 50s in good health.

The V gene is TRBV21-1, the J gene TRBJ1-5. TRBV21-1 represents a pseudogene. This CDR3 has 18 residues. CDR3 amino acids: CASSNHKAGGSNNQPQHF.

This chain joins TRBV3-1 and TRBJ1-1. This CDR3 spans 13 amino acids. Looked up from germline, CDR1 is LGHDT and CDR2 is YNNKEL (reference sequence). CDR3 protein: CASSDTPNTEAFF.

The rearrangement joins TRBV5-1 to TRBJ2-7; TCRdb selects TRBD1, and the lack of DNA leaves this call unchecked. The CDR3 consists of 17 residues. Germline CDR1 and CDR2: SGHRS and YFSETQ. This CDR3 is CASSLEGGTLRSYEQYF.

The rearrangement joins TRBV29-1 to TRBJ1-1. Germline V gene sequence: CDR1 SQVTM, CDR2 ANQGSEA. CDR3 length equals 15 residues. CDR3 in amino acids: CSVSPSGVVRLEAFF.

The chain uses TRBV5-1 and TRBJ2-5; TCRdb proposes TRBD2, but this gene call is untestable without DNA. The germline gives CDR1 SGHRS, CDR2 YFSETQ. CDR3 length: 13 amino acids. Here the CDR3 reads CASSLAVAGAQYF. Drawing the rest from reference TRBV5-1 and TRBJ2-5, the complete variable domain is KAGVTQTPRYLIKTRGQQVTLSCSPISGHRSVSWYQQTPGQGLQFLFEYFSETQRNKGNFPGRFSGRQFSNSRSEMNVSTLELGDSALYLCASSLAVAGAQYFGPGTRLLVL.

The chain combines TRBV12-3 or TRBV12-4 with TRBJ2-4. The CDR3 is made up of 11 amino acids. The CDR3 is CASSKRGIQYF.

This chain links TRBV11-2 with TRBJ2-5; TCRdb's assignment of TRBD1 cannot be checked, as there is no DNA. Germline V lookup: CDR1 SGHAT, CDR2 FQNNGV. This CDR3 has 14 amino acids. The CDR3 sequence is CASSSRQTQETQYF.

This chain joins TRBV6-2 or TRBV6-3 and TRBJ2-1; TCRdb's D gene call, TRBD1, goes unchecked for lack of DNA. The length of the CDR3 is 14 residues. CDR1 is MNHEY and CDR2 is SVGEGT in the germline V gene. CDR3 amino acids: CASSSGTGLNEQFF.